These T cell receptor beta chains were read from a single sample in a study of cytomegalovirus exposure and HLA in healthy donors. Libraries were prepared by immunoSEQ multiplex PCR; TCRdb keeps only in-frame clonotypes and omits some of them. The sample includes more than 85,000 clones, approximately 70% of them seen just once. Sequencing was carried out using PBMCs. The receptor source for this set is a middle-aged man in good health and CMV-seronegative. Each CDR3 is given with its conserved first and last residue. A D gene is named only where the DNA matches it firmly. A row's size may be missing; if present it is once, few, many or a size class.

J: TRBJ2-5; size: -; D: -; V: TRBV19; DNA: TGTGCCAGTAGTATATCGCAAGAGACCCAGTACTTC; CDR3: CASSISQETQYF
J: TRBJ2-3; size: -; D: -; V: TRBV7-2; DNA: TGTGCCAGCAGCTTAGTTGCGGGGTCAAGCACAGATACGCAGTATTTT; CDR3: CASSLVAGSSTDTQYF
J: TRBJ1-4; size: -; D: -; V: TRBV5-1; DNA: TGCGCCAGCAGCCCCACAGGTTCTAATGAAAAACTGTTTTTT; CDR3: CASSPTGSNEKLFF
J: TRBJ2-1; size: few; D: TRBD2; V: TRBV7-9; DNA: TGTGCCAGCAGCCCGCGCCTAGCGGGGGATTACAATGAGCAGTTCTTC; CDR3: CASSPRLAGDYNEQFF
J: TRBJ2-7; size: -; D: -; V: TRBV15; DNA: TGTGCCACCAGCCCCGGCGGCTCGGTCTACTACGAGCAGTACTTC; CDR3: CATSPGGSVYYEQYF
J: TRBJ1-4; size: -; D: -; V: TRBV6-6; DNA: TGTGCCAGCAGGGAGGACTTCGGACGGGAAAAACTGTTTTTT; CDR3: CASREDFGREKLFF
J: TRBJ2-7; size: -; D: -; V: TRBV18; DNA: TGTGCCAGCTCACCACAAGGGGCCGATTTCTCCTACGAGCAGTACTTC; CDR3: CASSPQGADFSYEQYF
J: TRBJ2-2; size: -; D: -; V: TRBV28; DNA: TGTGCCACCGATCAGACAACCAACACCGGGGAGCTGTTTTTT; CDR3: CATDQTTNTGELFF
J: TRBJ1-1; size: few; D: TRBD1; V: TRBV9; DNA: TGTGCCAGCAGCCTCACGACAGGGCCGAACACTGAAGCTTTCTTT; CDR3: CASSLTTGPNTEAFF
J: TRBJ2-7; size: -; D: TRBD1; V: TRBV7-2; DNA: TGTGCCAGCAGCAACGAGGCGGGACAGGGGAGTTACGAGCAGTACTTC; CDR3: CASSNEAGQGSYEQYF
J: TRBJ1-5; size: -; D: -; V: TRBV19; DNA: TGTGCCAGTAGTCTTTCCCCCAGCAAGTTTGGGGAGAGGGCCAGACAGCCCCAGCATTTT; CDR3: CASSLSPSKFGERARQPQHF
J: TRBJ1-1; size: few; D: TRBD1; V: TRBV7-3; DNA: TGTGCCAGCAGCCGAGAGGGACAGGGGGATACTGAAGCTTTCTTT; CDR3: CASSREGQGDTEAFF
J: TRBJ2-7; size: -; D: -; V: TRBV5-4; DNA: TGTGCCAGCAGCTTGGACAGAACCTACGAGCAGTACTTC; CDR3: CASSLDRTYEQYF
J: TRBJ2-7; size: -; D: TRBD2; V: TRBV4-1; DNA: TGCGCCAGCAGCCAAGAGTGGCGCGGGGGGCTAGCGGGGCCCTACGAGCAGTACTTC; CDR3: CASSQEWRGGLAGPYEQYF
J: TRBJ1-2; size: -; D: TRBD1; V: TRBV5-1; DNA: TGCGCCAGCAGCGAGACAGGGGAGTATGGCTACACCTTC; CDR3: CASSETGEYGYTF
J: TRBJ1-1; size: -; D: -; V: TRBV9; DNA: TGTGCCAGCAGCTCAGGGCCAGCCACTGAAGCTTTCTTT; CDR3: CASSSGPATEAFF
J: TRBJ2-3; size: -; D: TRBD2; V: TRBV5-6; DNA: TGTGCCAGCAGCTACCCTGGGAGTCGGGGGGGGGATACGCAGTATTTT; CDR3: CASSYPGSRGGDTQYF
J: TRBJ2-7; size: -; D: -; V: TRBV18; DNA: TGTGCCAGCTCACCCGGGAGCCCCTACGAGCAGTACTTC; CDR3: CASSPGSPYEQYF
J: TRBJ1-4; size: -; D: -; V: TRBV28; DNA: TGTGCCAGCAGTTTGGGGGGAGGATACGAAAAACTGTTTTTT; CDR3: CASSLGGGYEKLFF
J: TRBJ2-5; size: -; D: TRBD1; V: TRBV7-9; DNA: TGTTCCAGCAGCGTAGGGGCCAGGGGGCGCGTAGGTGTCCAAGAGACCCAGTACTTC; CDR3: CSSSVGARGRVGVQETQYF
J: TRBJ2-5; size: few; D: -; V: TRBV28; DNA: TGTGCCAGCAGTTCTCGGACCCAGTACTTC; CDR3: CASSSRTQYF
J: TRBJ2-1; size: few; D: TRBD2; V: TRBV11-2; DNA: TGTGCCAGCAGCTTAGCTAGCGGGGGGGGTGAGCAGTTCTTC; CDR3: CASSLASGGGEQFF
J: TRBJ1-1; size: -; D: -; V: TRBV7-9; DNA: TGTGCCAGCAGGTCCCTAGAAGCTTTCTTT; CDR3: CASRSLEAFF
J: TRBJ2-2; size: -; D: -; V: TRBV5-6; DNA: TGTGCCAGCAGCTTGGTGGCCACCGGGGAGCTGTTTTTT; CDR3: CASSLVATGELFF
J: TRBJ2-5; size: once; D: TRBD2; V: TRBV7-2; DNA: TGTGCCAGCAGCGCGGGAGACGAGCCAGCCGTGGAGACCCAGTACTTC; CDR3: CASSAGDEPAVETQYF
J: TRBJ2-7; size: few; D: TRBD2; V: TRBV29-1; DNA: TGCAGCGTTGTAGCGGGGGGGCTCGGCGAGCAGTACTTC; CDR3: CSVVAGGLGEQYF
J: TRBJ1-5; size: -; D: -; V: TRBV27; DNA: TGTGCCAGCAGCTTCAGACTGAATAGCAATCAGCCCCAGCATTTT; CDR3: CASSFRLNSNQPQHF
J: TRBJ2-2; size: -; D: -; V: TRBV5-5; DNA: TGTGCCAGCAGCCTTACCCGGCGGGGCACCGGGGAGCTGTTTTTT; CDR3: CASSLTRRGTGELFF
J: TRBJ1-3; size: -; D: -; V: TRBV5-1; DNA: TGCGCCAGCAGCTTAAGCGGCGGTGGATCTGGAAACACCATATATTTT; CDR3: CASSLSGGGSGNTIYF
J: TRBJ1-2; size: few; D: -; V: TRBV5-6; DNA: TGTGCCAGCAGCTTGAATCGCTATGGCTACACCTTC; CDR3: CASSLNRYGYTF
J: TRBJ2-7; size: -; D: -; V: TRBV18; DNA: TGTGCCAGCTCACCGTTCCGGGACACCCAGTACTTC; CDR3: CASSPFRDTQYF
J: TRBJ1-1; size: once; D: -; V: TRBV19; DNA: TGTGCCAGTAGCCACCAGGGGAATTGGGGTGAAGCTTTCTTT; CDR3: CASSHQGNWGEAFF
J: TRBJ1-4; size: -; D: -; V: TRBV7-9; DNA: TGTGCCAGCAGCTCCTTCAAACGCAGAACTAATGAAAAACTGTTTTTT; CDR3: CASSSFKRRTNEKLFF